This TCR beta chain was captured in a study of metastatic and nonmetastatic thyroid tumors. Overall study context: Thyroid patients, malignant and benign, had repertoires compared across blood and tumor or nodule tissue. Findings of the study overall: Benign nodules reportedly had significantly lower TCR beta diversity than malignant thyroid tumors in blood and tumor.

This clone was seen at least ten times. Its target is unknown. Each patient went into thyroid surgery without having received any treatment. The CDR3 extends over 15 amino acids. V lost 8 bases and J lost 0; bases outside the gene matches: 6. The germline V gene encodes CDR1 MNHEY and CDR2 SMNVEV (reference sequence). Authors' data handling: Differences in CDR3 between clinicopathological groups were drawn on to build a classifier intended to discriminate distant-metastatic papillary thyroid cancer patients. With MiXCR, TCRdb called clones anew from the PCR reads. The V and J calls come from TCRdb's annotation, not from the publication. Of around 40,000 clones listed, about 15% are singletons.

This clonotype originated in a male donor with papillary thyroid cancer or a benign thyroid nodule (not recorded which). Some clones in this sample may be carry-over from other donors' samples. What was sequenced was blood. The J gene is TRBJ2-3, the V gene TRBV27, with TRBD2 matching over 9 bases. CDR3 coding DNA: TGTGCCAGCGCTCAAGCGGGGGGCAGCACAGATACGCAGTATTTT. Translation gives CASAQAGGSTDTQYF.